This TCR beta chain is from a study of CD8 T cells in Susac syndrome. A quantity of roughly 0.5 to 1 ug RNA underwent reverse transcription using random hexamers. A multiplex approach, immunoSEQ multiplex PCR, amplified TCR beta CDR3 across 54 Vbeta and 13 Jbeta. TCRdb reprocessed the immunoSEQ multiplex PCR reads with MiXCR, giving one entry per CDR3 protein. The sample has over 100,000 distinct CDR3 sequences, roughly 92% seen once. The clonotype comes from a human donor in good health. The source material was CD8+ T cells from PBMCs.

The CDR3 loop is CASSLRGDYGYTF. The DNA for the CDR3 is TGTGCCAGCAGCTTAAGAGGCGACTATGGCTACACCTTC. The chain has TRBV7-3 and TRBJ1-2; D uncertain. The germline gives CDR1 SGHTA, CDR2 FQGTGA. There are 13 residues in the CDR3. Trimming removed 1 base from V and 3 bases from J, with 6 bases in between.